The T cell receptor (beta chain) under discussion was sequenced for a study of blood T cell repertoires in COVID-19. The data were produced by immunoSEQ multiplex PCR, yet TCRdb's version contains in-frame clones alone and is incomplete. This table holds around 400,000 clones, more than 75% found once. The source of this sequence is a woman aged 60-75 years with COVID-19, enrolled during active disease. Sample: peripheral blood.

Written as DNA, the CDR3 is TGTGCCAGCAGCTTAGTTGGGGGTAGACTAGCGTTCGAAGAGACCCAGTACTTC. This encodes CASSLVGGRLAFEETQYF. V gene TRBV7-6 combines with J gene TRBJ2-5; TRBD2 matches 8 bases. The junction had 13 bases not matched to a gene; V was cut back by 1 base and J by 3 bases. The CDR3 spans 18 residues. The germline V gene encodes CDR1 SGHVS and CDR2 FNYEAQ.